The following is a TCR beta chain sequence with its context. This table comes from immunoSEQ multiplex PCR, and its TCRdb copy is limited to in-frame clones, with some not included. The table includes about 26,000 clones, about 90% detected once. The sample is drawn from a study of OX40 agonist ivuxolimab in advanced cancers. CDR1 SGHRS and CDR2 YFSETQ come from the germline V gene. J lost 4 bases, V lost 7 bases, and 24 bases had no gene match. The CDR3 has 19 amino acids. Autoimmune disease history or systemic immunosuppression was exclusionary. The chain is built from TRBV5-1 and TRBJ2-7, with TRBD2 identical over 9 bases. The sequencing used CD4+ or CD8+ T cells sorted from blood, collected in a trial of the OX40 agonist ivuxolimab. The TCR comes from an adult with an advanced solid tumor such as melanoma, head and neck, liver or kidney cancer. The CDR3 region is CASSLLPTLAGTGVYEQYF. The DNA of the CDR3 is TGCGCCAGCTCCCTCTTGCCAACACTAGCGGGCACAGGGGTTTACGAGCAGTACTTC. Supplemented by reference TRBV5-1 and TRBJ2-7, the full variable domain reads KAGVTQTPRYLIKTRGQQVTLSCSPISGHRSVSWYQQTPGQGLQFLFEYFSETQRNKGNFPGRFSGRQFSNSRSEMNVSTLELGDSALYLCASSLLPTLAGTGVYEQYFGPGTRLTVT.